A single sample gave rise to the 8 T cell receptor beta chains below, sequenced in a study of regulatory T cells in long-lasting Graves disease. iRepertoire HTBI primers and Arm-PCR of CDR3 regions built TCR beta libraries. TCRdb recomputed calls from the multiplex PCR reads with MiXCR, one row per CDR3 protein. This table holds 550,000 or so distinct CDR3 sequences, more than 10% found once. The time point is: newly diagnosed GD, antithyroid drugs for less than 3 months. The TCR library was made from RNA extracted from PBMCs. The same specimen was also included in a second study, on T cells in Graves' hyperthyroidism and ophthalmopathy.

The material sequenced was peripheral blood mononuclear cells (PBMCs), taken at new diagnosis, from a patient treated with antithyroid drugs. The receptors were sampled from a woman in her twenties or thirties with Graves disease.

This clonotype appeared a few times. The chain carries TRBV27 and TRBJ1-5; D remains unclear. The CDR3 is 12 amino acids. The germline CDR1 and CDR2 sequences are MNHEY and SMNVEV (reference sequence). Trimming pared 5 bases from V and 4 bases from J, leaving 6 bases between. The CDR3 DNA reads TGTGCCAGCAGTACGGTAAATCAGCCCCAGCATTTT. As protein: CASSTVNQPQHF.

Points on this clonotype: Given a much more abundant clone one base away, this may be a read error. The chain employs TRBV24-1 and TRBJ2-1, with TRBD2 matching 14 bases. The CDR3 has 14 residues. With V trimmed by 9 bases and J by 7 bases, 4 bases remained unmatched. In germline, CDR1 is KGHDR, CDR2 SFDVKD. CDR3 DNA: TGTGCCACCTCCGGGACTAGCGGGAGTAATGAGCAGTTCTTC. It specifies CATSGTSGSNEQFF.

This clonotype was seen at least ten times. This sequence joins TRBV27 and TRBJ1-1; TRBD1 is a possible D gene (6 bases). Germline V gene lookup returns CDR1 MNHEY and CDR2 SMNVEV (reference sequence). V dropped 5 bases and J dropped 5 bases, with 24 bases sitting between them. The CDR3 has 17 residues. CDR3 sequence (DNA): TGTGCCAGCAGTCACCCCACCGGGGGGCCAGCTCGGACTGAAGCTTTCTTT. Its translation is CASSHPTGGPARTEAFF.

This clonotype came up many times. CDR3 residues: CASSLLAGTAHEQYF. CDR3 DNA: TGTGCCAGCAGTTTATTGGCAGGGACAGCTCACGAGCAGTACTTC. This chain links TRBV12-3 or TRBV12-4 with TRBJ2-7; 7 nucleotides match TRBD1. This CDR3 comprises 15 residues. V lost 2 bases, J lost 5 bases, and 9 bases stayed unmatched.

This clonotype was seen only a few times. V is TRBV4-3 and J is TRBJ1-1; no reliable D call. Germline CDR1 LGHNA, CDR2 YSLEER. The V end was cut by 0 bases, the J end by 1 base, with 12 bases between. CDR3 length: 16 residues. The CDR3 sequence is CASSQDGLATNTEAFF. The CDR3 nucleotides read TGCGCCAGCAGCCAAGATGGTCTGGCGACGAACACTGAAGCTTTCTTT.

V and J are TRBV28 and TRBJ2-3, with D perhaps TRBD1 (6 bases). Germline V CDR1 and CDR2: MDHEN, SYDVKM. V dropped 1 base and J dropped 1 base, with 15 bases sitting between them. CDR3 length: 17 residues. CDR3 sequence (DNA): TGTGCCAGCAGTTTATTCCCTGGGACACCTCGCACAGATACGCAGTATTTT. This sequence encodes CASSLFPGTPRTDTQYF.

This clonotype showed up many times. CDR3 DNA: TGTGCCAGCAGTTACGCTAGCGGGACTCCTGGGGCCAACGTCCTGACTTTC. Translating it yields CASSYASGTPGANVLTF. The chain carries TRBV6-2 or TRBV6-3 and TRBJ2-6, with 9 bases identical to TRBD2. V gave up 2 bases and J gave up 2 bases; unmatched junction bases: 4. The CDR3 is 17 amino acids. Germline assignment: CDR1 MNHEY and CDR2 SVGEGT.

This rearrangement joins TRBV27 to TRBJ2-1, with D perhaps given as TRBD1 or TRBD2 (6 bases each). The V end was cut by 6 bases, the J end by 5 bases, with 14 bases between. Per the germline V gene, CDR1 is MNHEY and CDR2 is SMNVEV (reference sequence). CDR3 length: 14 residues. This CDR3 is CASSEGGGHNEQFF. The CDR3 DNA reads TGTGCCAGCAGCGAGGGGGGTGGCCACAATGAGCAGTTCTTC.